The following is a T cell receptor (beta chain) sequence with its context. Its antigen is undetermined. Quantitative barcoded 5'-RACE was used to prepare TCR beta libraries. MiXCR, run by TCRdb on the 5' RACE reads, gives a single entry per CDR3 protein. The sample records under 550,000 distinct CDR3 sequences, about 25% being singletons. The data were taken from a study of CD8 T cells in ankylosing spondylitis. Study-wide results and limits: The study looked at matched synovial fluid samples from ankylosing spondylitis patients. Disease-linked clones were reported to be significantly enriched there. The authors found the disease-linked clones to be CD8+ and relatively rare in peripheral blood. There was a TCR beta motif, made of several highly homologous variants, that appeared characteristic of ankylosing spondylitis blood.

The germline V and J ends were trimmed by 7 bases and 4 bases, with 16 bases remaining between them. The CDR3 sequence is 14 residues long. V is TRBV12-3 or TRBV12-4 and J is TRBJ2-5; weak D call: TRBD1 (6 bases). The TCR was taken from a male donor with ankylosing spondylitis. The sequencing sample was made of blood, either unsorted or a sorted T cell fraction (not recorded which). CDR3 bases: TGTGCCAGCACCCTAGGGGGTGTCTCAGAGACCCAGTACTTC. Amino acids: CASTLGGVSETQYF.